The 24 T cell receptor beta chains given below trace back to one sample, sequenced in a study of cytotoxic CD8 clonotypes in ibrutinib-treated CLL. Only in-frame clones appear in the TCRdb table, and some are missing; sequencing was by immunoSEQ multiplex PCR. The sample shows over 45,000 clones, 56% of them seen only once. The sample was PBMCs, taken after 24 months of ibrutinib treatment. The receptors come from a human donor with chronic lymphocytic leukemia.

This rearrangement joins TRBV27 to TRBJ2-7; possibly TRBD2 for D (6 bases). This CDR3 spans 14 amino acids. Trimming took 3 bases from V and 4 from J, leaving 13 bases between them. Germline CDR1 reads MNHEY; CDR2 reads SMNVEV (reference sequence). The CDR3 reads CASSLQPGRYEQYF. DNA for the CDR3: TGTGCCAGCAGTTTGCAACCCGGGAGATACGAGCAGTACTTC.

The chain combines TRBV28 with TRBJ2-3; 7 nucleotides match TRBD2. Trimming at V came to 4 bases and at J to 3 bases, leaving 7 bases not matched to a gene. CDR1 is MDHEN, CDR2 SYDVKM, per germline. The CDR3 has 15 residues. CDR3 nucleotide sequence: TGTGCCAGCAGTTCCCCTAGTAGCGGGACAGATACGCAGTATTTT. Its translation: CASSSPSSGTDTQYF.

This chain connects TRBV7-2 to TRBJ2-3; D is unresolved. This CDR3 spans 14 amino acids. Per germline, CDR1 SGHTA and CDR2 FQGNSA. The ends were cut back, 5 bases at V and 1 base at J, with 10 bases in the middle. The CDR3 protein is CASSLGWGTDTQYF. DNA of the CDR3: TGTGCCAGCAGCCTGGGGTGGGGCACAGATACGCAGTATTTT.

This clone showed up just once. The rearrangement joins TRBV7-9 to TRBJ2-5, with D possibly TRBD1 on 6 matching bases. Germline CDR1 reads SEHNR; CDR2 reads FQNEAQ (reference sequence). V was shortened by 5 bases and J by 7 bases, with 20 bases between the two germline ends. The CDR3 runs 15 residues. CDR3 loop: CASSQAQGRIGTQYF. The CDR3 bases are TGTGCCAGCAGCCAGGCGCAGGGGCGGATTGGGACCCAGTACTTC.

The CDR3 DNA follows: TGTGCCAGCAGCTTCCTTTTAGCGGGAGTGAGGAATGAGCAGTTCTTC. Its translation is CASSFLLAGVRNEQFF. This rearrangement joins TRBV5-4 to TRBJ2-1; 9 positions match TRBD2. This CDR3 is built from 16 residues. Germline V gene lookup returns CDR1 SGHNT and CDR2 YYREEE (reference sequence). The V segment lost 2 bases and the J segment 7 bases; nucleotides outside the gene matches: 10.

The gene calls are TRBV6-1 and TRBJ2-2; tentative D call: TRBD1 (5 bases). With 10 bases removed from V and 1 base from J, the gap between germline ends came to 10 bases. This CDR3 is 13 amino acids long. The germline V gene encodes CDR1 MNHNS and CDR2 SASEGT. The CDR3 nucleotides read TGTGCCATACTCAGGGTGAACACCGGGGAGCTGTTTTTT. Its translation: CAILRVNTGELFF.

For this clone: This sample also contains other DNA sequences that code for the same CDR3. V is TRBV18 and J is TRBJ1-1; D remains ambiguous. The CDR3 totals 13 residues. V gave up 1 base and J gave up 6 bases, with 9 bases separating them. Per germline, CDR1 KGHSH and CDR2 LQKENI. The CDR3 DNA sequence: TGTGCCAGCTCACCACAACGCACCGCTGAAGCTTTCTTT. Its translation is CASSPQRTAEAFF.

The V gene is TRBV10-3, the J gene TRBJ1-6; D might be TRBD1 (5 bases). This CDR3 spans 14 amino acids. Trimming removed 11 bases at V and 9 bases at J, with 20 bases between. In germline, CDR1 is ENHRY, CDR2 SYGVKD. The CDR3 bases are TGTGCCGCCCAGATGGGGGGGATAGGTTCACCCCTCCACTTT. It translates to CAAQMGGIGSPLHF.

This sequence joins TRBV13 and TRBJ1-1, with D tentatively TRBD1 (5 bases). Germline V gene lookup returns CDR1 PRHDT and CDR2 FYEKMQ (reference sequence). The CDR3 is 12 amino acids. With 3 bases removed from V and 4 bases from J, the gap between germline ends came to 6 bases. CDR3 nucleotide sequence: TGTGCCAGCAGCTTTAGGGGCACTGAAGCTTTCTTT. Amino acid sequence: CASSFRGTEAFF.

V and J are TRBV5-1 and TRBJ1-1; 7 bases are shared with TRBD1. The length of the CDR3 is 14 residues. V lost 4 bases to trimming and J lost 5 bases; unmatched junction nucleotides: 8. Germline values: CDR1 SGHRS, CDR2 YFSETQ. CDR3 amino acids: CASSPDRVGTEAFF. CDR3 nucleotide sequence: TGCGCCAGCAGCCCCGACAGGGTAGGAACTGAAGCTTTCTTT.

This clone was detected only once. The chain is built from TRBV27 and TRBJ1-3, with D perhaps matching TRBD1 (5 bases). CDR3 size: 14 residues. Germline loops: CDR1 MNHEY, CDR2 SMNVEV (reference sequence). Trimming pared 2 bases from V and 4 bases from J, leaving 9 bases between. The CDR3 coding sequence is TGTGCCAGCAGTTTAGGGGGAATCGGAAACACCATATATTTT. This sequence encodes CASSLGGIGNTIYF.

This chain joins TRBV6-1 and TRBJ1-5; a possible D gene is TRBD1 (5 bases). Trimming shortened V by 1 base and J by 1 base, and 14 bases separated the two germline ends. The CDR3 runs 17 residues. Germline-derived CDR1 and CDR2 are MNHNS and SASEGT. CDR3 in amino acids: CASSEGIAGISNQPQHF. The CDR3 bases are TGTGCCAGCAGTGAAGGAATTGCAGGGATAAGCAATCAGCCCCAGCATTTT.

The V and J genes are TRBV2 and TRBJ2-1; 15 nucleotides match TRBD2. This CDR3 region has 13 residues. Germline lookup yields CDR1 SNHLY and CDR2 FYNNEI. V dropped 11 bases and J dropped 5; count of bases not matched to a gene: 1. CDR3 in amino acids: CAGLAGGHNEQFF. The CDR3 coding sequence is TGTGCCGGACTAGCGGGGGGGCACAATGAGCAGTTCTTC.

This clone occurred a few times. The gene calls are TRBV5-1 and TRBJ1-4, with D maybe TRBD1 (6 bases). Looked up from germline, CDR1 is SGHRS and CDR2 is YFSETQ. V was trimmed by 1 base and J by 8 bases, leaving 12 bases between them. CDR3 length: 14 amino acids. CDR3 protein: CASSLPGGAEKLFF. Here the CDR3 DNA reads TGCGCCAGCAGCTTGCCGGGGGGCGCGGAAAAACTGTTTTTT.

Comment on this clone: Its ends do not fully match the called genes, so a read error is possible. V is TRBV4-2 and J is TRBJ2-4; 7 nucleotides agree with TRBD2. The CDR3 length is 18 residues. The germline V gene has CDR1 LGHNA and CDR2 YNFKEQ. CDR3 region: CASGQDSSSGGAKNIQYF. As DNA, the CDR3 is TGTGCCAGCGGCCAGGATTCGTCTAGCGGAGGAGCCAAAAACATTCAGTACTTC.

This clone has more than one count but fewer than ten. CDR3 residues: CASSLVLRTGVADTQYF. Written as DNA, the CDR3 is TGTGCCAGCAGCTTAGTTTTACGGACAGGGGTAGCAGATACGCAGTATTTT. The chain has TRBV7-6 and TRBJ2-3; the match to TRBD1 covers 9 bases. CDR3 length equals 17 residues. CDR1 SGHVS and CDR2 FNYEAQ come from the germline V gene. V dropped 1 base and J dropped 4; count of bases not matched to a gene: 9.

The count of this clone is one. V gene TRBV7-9 combines with J gene TRBJ1-5; 8 bases match TRBD1. The CDR3 is 15 amino acids. The germline V gene has CDR1 SEHNR and CDR2 FQNEAQ (reference sequence). V lost 4 bases, J lost 9 bases, and 11 bases stayed unmatched. CDR3 protein: CASSSWTGPSSPQHF. The CDR3 coding sequence is TGTGCCAGCAGCTCCTGGACAGGGCCATCCTCGCCCCAGCATTTT.

The chain joins TRBV7-9 to TRBJ2-2; D gene unclear. Deletions cut 5 bases from V and 0 bases from J, with 10 bases between. The V gene's germline CDR1 is SEHNR and CDR2 FQNEAQ (reference sequence). The CDR3 has 15 amino acids. The CDR3 spells CASSRPAANTGELFF. The DNA for the CDR3 is TGTGCCAGCAGCCGCCCAGCCGCGAACACCGGGGAGCTGTTTTTT.

This chain connects TRBV18 to TRBJ1-2; 7 bases align to TRBD1. The germline gives CDR1 KGHSH, CDR2 LQKENI. V shed 2 bases, J shed 3 bases, and the junction held 6 bases outside the gene matches. This CDR3 has 15 residues. This CDR3 is CASSPSQGGDYGYTF. The CDR3 bases are TGTGCCAGCTCACCATCTCAAGGGGGCGACTATGGCTACACCTTC.

This clone was found many times. The chain joins TRBV7-8 to TRBJ2-7; D remains ambiguous. Germline V gene data show CDR1 as SGHVS and CDR2 as FQNEAQ. V was shortened by 1 base and J by 2 bases, with 9 bases between the two germline ends. The CDR3 length is 14 residues. This chain's CDR3 is CASSLEHTTYEQYF. The CDR3 nucleotides read TGTGCCAGCAGCTTAGAGCACACTACCTACGAGCAGTACTTC.

This clone was counted only a few times. V and J are TRBV6-5 and TRBJ1-2; 9 nucleotides align to TRBD1. Trimming removed 9 bases from V and 8 bases from J; junction bases left unmatched: 4. Germline V gene data show CDR1 as MNHEY and CDR2 as SVGAGI. The CDR3 spans 11 residues. The DNA for the CDR3 is TGTGCCAGTACAGGGGGCCACGGCTACACCTTC. Translation: CASTGGHGYTF.

J is TRBJ1-1 and V is TRBV5-6; 7 bases match TRBD1. The V gene's germline CDR1 is SGHDT and CDR2 YYEEEE. The CDR3 consists of 14 residues. V shed 5 bases, J shed 0 bases, and the junction held 4 bases outside the gene matches. The chain's CDR3 is CASSRQGMNTEAFF. The CDR3 DNA sequence: TGTGCCAGCAGTCGACAGGGAATGAACACTGAAGCTTTCTTT.

This clone has more than one count but fewer than ten. J is TRBJ1-2 and V is TRBV5-6; no firm D call. The CDR3 is made up of 16 amino acids. The V and J ends lost 4 bases and 0 bases respectively, with 16 bases between them. In germline, CDR1 is SGHDT, CDR2 YYEEEE. The CDR3 is CASSDGPARSNYGYTF. In nucleotides, the CDR3 is TGTGCCAGCAGCGACGGCCCGGCACGTTCTAACTATGGCTACACCTTC.

This sequence joins TRBV2 and TRBJ2-5, with no clear D. V gave up 5 bases and J gave up 6 bases, with 13 bases separating them. The germline CDR1 and CDR2 sequences are SNHLY and FYNNEI. This CDR3 has 13 amino acids. CDR3 nucleotide sequence: TGTGCCAGCAGTCTACTATTTGCGAAGACCCAGTACTTC. Its translation: CASSLLFAKTQYF.